One sample yielded the 9 T cell receptor beta chains listed below, sequenced in a study of blood T cell repertoires in COVID-19. Clones were sequenced by immunoSEQ multiplex PCR, and TCRdb holds only the in-frame ones, with some missing. The data contain about 26,000 clones, roughly 90% of them singletons. Sequencing used peripheral blood. All receptors derive from a woman aged 55-69 years with active COVID-19.

The chain uses TRBV5-4 and TRBJ2-5; 7 bases line up with TRBD2. J lost 2 bases, V lost 4 bases, and 14 bases had no gene match. The CDR3 covers 17 residues. CDR1 is SGHNT, CDR2 YYREEE, per germline (reference sequence). The CDR3 is CASSPGGSGRPQETQYF. The DNA for the CDR3 is TGTGCCAGCAGCCCCGGGGGTTCCGGGAGGCCACAAGAGACCCAGTACTTC.

The rearrangement uses TRBV7-6 and TRBJ2-1, with TRBD1 identical over 8 bases. There are 17 residues in the CDR3. The ends lost 5 bases at V and 0 bases at J; junction bases unmatched: 9. CDR1 is SGHVS and CDR2 is FNYEAQ in the germline V gene. CDR3 sequence (DNA): TGTGCCAGCAGCCCAGGGGGCGGACTGAGCTCCTACAATGAGCAGTTCTTC. This gives the protein CASSPGGGLSSYNEQFF.

The rearrangement joins TRBV20-1 to TRBJ2-2; 7 bases fit TRBD2. Trimming cost V 3 bases and J 3 bases; bases outside gene matches: 7. The germline CDR1 and CDR2 sequences are DFQATT and SNEGSKA (reference sequence). There are 15 residues in the CDR3. DNA of the CDR3: TGCAGTGCTAGTCAGACTAGCCGAGACACCGGGGAGCTGTTTTTT. Protein: CSASQTSRDTGELFF.

This sequence joins TRBV19 and TRBJ2-7; TRBD2 matches 9 bases. V shed 4 bases, J shed 0 bases, and the junction held 7 bases outside the gene matches. The V gene's germline CDR1 is LNHDA and CDR2 SQIVND (reference sequence). This CDR3 spans 16 amino acids. The CDR3 region has the DNA TGTGCCAGTAGTAGCGGGAGGGACGGTGGCTCCTACGAGCAGTACTTC. Translation: CASSSGRDGGSYEQYF.

The genes are TRBV6-6 and TRBJ2-6; perhaps TRBD2 as D (6 bases). The germline CDR1 and CDR2 sequences are MNHNY and SVGAGI (reference sequence). The ends were cut back, 5 bases at V and 4 bases at J, with 18 bases in the middle. CDR3 size: 17 residues. The CDR3 nucleotides read TGTGCCAGCAGTCCACGCGGGGTAACGGGCGGGGCCAACGTCCTGACTTTC. Protein sequence: CASSPRGVTGGANVLTF.

The chain combines TRBV18 with TRBJ2-7; 8 nucleotides match TRBD1. The CDR3 spans 14 residues. V shed 4 bases, J shed 6 bases, and the junction held 8 bases outside the gene matches. CDR1 is KGHSH and CDR2 is LQKENI in the germline V gene. In nucleotides, the CDR3 is TGTGCCAGCTCACGAGGACAGGGAGGCCGCGAGCAGTACTTC. This gives the protein CASSRGQGGREQYF.

This chain connects TRBV4-3 to TRBJ2-2, with 10 bases aligning to TRBD2. V trimming: 2 bases; J trimming: 2 bases; junction bases outside the gene matches: 5. Germline lookup yields CDR1 LGHNA and CDR2 YSLEER. The CDR3 runs 17 residues. The CDR3 reads CASSQRVAGGNTGELFF. As DNA, the CDR3 is TGCGCCAGCAGCCAACGGGTAGCGGGGGGAAACACCGGGGAGCTGTTTTTT.

The chain is built from TRBV2 and TRBJ2-5; D is unresolved. The germline gives CDR1 SNHLY, CDR2 FYNNEI. This CDR3 comprises 13 residues. Trimming removed 3 bases from V and 2 bases from J, with 7 bases in between. DNA of the CDR3: TGTGCCAGCAGTGAGGGCAGGCAAGAGACCCAGTACTTC. Translation gives CASSEGRQETQYF. The full variable domain, its missing parts supplied by reference TRBV2 and TRBJ2-5, is EPEVTQTPSHQVTQMGQEVILRCVPISNHLYFYWYRQILGQKVEFLVSFYNNEISEKSEIFDDQFSVERPDGSNFTLKIRSTKLEDSAMYFCASSEGRQETQYFGPGTRLLVL.

The chain has TRBV5-1 and TRBJ2-3; 10 nucleotides match TRBD2. CDR3 length: 18 residues. Germline V gives CDR1 SGHRS, CDR2 YFSETQ. V was pared by 6 bases and J by 6 bases, with 19 bases of the junction left unmatched. The CDR3 region is CASTLRGRPSGRTDTQYF. The CDR3 DNA sequence: TGCGCCAGCACTTTGAGGGGTCGGCCTAGCGGGAGAACTGATACGCAGTATTTT. Drawing the rest from reference TRBV5-1 and TRBJ2-3, the complete variable domain is KAGVTQTPRYLIKTRGQQVTLSCSPISGHRSVSWYQQTPGQGLQFLFEYFSETQRNKGNFPGRFSGRQFSNSRSEMNVSTLELGDSALYLCASTLRGRPSGRTDTQYFGPGTRLTVL.